This TCR beta chain appears in the sequencing data of a study of T-cell reconstitution after alpha-beta-depleted transplantation in children. General observations from the study: Where alpha-beta T cells came from about two months after transplant was reportedly several hundred expanded graft clones. T-cell numbers and diversity, one year after transplant, stemmed largely from T cells that were newly produced. Surviving thymic progenitors and recipient T cells were the source of high TCRbeta diversity at day 60 in some patients.

Molecular barcoding with unique molecular identifiers was used for the TCRbeta library. TCRdb reprocessed the PCR reads with MiXCR, giving one entry per CDR3 protein. In the table there are hundreds of thousands of distinct CDR3 sequences, approximately 10% of which are singletons. This clonotype appeared many times. Its antigen is not identified. The V gene lost 1 base and the J gene lost 4 bases, with 20 bases spanning the gap. The CDR3 sequence is 17 residues long. CDR1 and CDR2 from the germline V gene are MGHRA and YSYEKL. The clonotype comes from a child aged 2 to 15 with inherited bone marrow failure, due to receive a stem cell transplant. V is TRBV4-1 and J is TRBJ2-7; TRBD2 is a possible D gene (6 bases). Sequences were derived from PBMCs, sampled before TCRalphabeta/CD19-depleted stem cell transplant. The CDR3 DNA is TGCGCCAGCAGCCAAGGTAACGGGAGAACTTTATGGTACGAGCAGTACTTC. Protein product: CASSQGNGRTLWYEQYF.